This is a list of T cell receptor beta chains from one sample in a study of blood T cell repertoires in COVID-19. The protocol was immunoSEQ multiplex PCR, while the TCRdb copy is restricted to in-frame clones and leaves out a portion. The data show about 150,000 clones, approximately 80% seen once. What was sequenced was peripheral blood. The origin of the receptors is a man between 60 and 75 years old with active or convalescent COVID-19. The conserved cysteine and the conserved F or W are not part of the CDR3 here. Fields, in order: V gene, J gene, CDR3 protein.

>TRBV27|TRBJ1-1
ASRQQGARTEAF
>TRBV15|TRBJ2-1
ATESRDRVYNEQF
>TRBV29-1|TRBJ2-5
SVQGRETQY
>TRBV11-3|TRBJ1-5
ASSSRQGAVNQPQH
>TRBV27|TRBJ1-2
ASSSGTLNYGYT
>TRBV5-1|TRBJ1-1
ASSLVLNTEAF
>TRBV5-8|TRBJ1-4
ASTATGTGGKLF
>TRBV2|TRBJ1-5
ASSGGTRPNQPQH
>TRBV12-3/TRBV12-4|TRBJ1-1
ASILNTRTEAF
>TRBV28|TRBJ1-6
ASSSGHSGQIKFH
>TRBV27|TRBJ2-1
ASIPQLAGHNEQF
>TRBV10-3|TRBJ2-5
ATGDSGTQY
>TRBV28|TRBJ2-5
ASLSGDTQETQY
>TRBV30|TRBJ1-1
AWSSRARMAF
>TRBV19|TRBJ2-7
ASSIRDTGVYEQY
>TRBV14|TRBJ1-4
ASSQNVAGSLF
>TRBV9|TRBJ2-2
ASSVREFTGELF
>TRBV28|TRBJ2-7
ASLKAGDSYEQY
>TRBV10-3|TRBJ2-4
AISSGGSVNIQY
>TRBV3-1/TRBV3-2|TRBJ1-6
ASSQDWTGATSPLH
>TRBV6-5|TRBJ1-2
ASSSGTGEV
>TRBV5-4|TRBJ1-1
ASSLKGGTEAF
>TRBV9|TRBJ1-1
ASSVEGGTEAF
>TRBV7-3|TRBJ1-6
ASSLGRDRPNSPLH
>TRBV10-3|TRBJ2-3
AISDGTATDTQY
>TRBV28|TRBJ1-1
ASSRGSMNTEAF
>TRBV12-3/TRBV12-4|TRBJ1-5
ASSPTGYQPQH
>TRBV7-8|TRBJ2-4
ASSPTYLGGNIQY
>TRBV28|TRBJ2-5
ASSPPTSGQETQY
>TRBV6-2/TRBV6-3|TRBJ2-7
ASSSYDRVPSYEQY
>TRBV28|TRBJ1-5
ASNPRGSNQPQH
>TRBV5-6|TRBJ2-7
ASSSIYEQY
>TRBV28|TRBJ2-7
ATSGNYEQY
>TRBV7-2|TRBJ2-3
ASTLGSGGLTDTQY
>TRBV10-3|TRBJ2-1
AISDRGGSYNEQF
>TRBV2|TRBJ1-2
ASRTGEYYGYT
>TRBV14|TRBJ2-7
ASSLLAVSYEQY
>TRBV16|TRBJ1-2
ASSPETLYGYT
>TRBV7-9|TRBJ1-6
ASASVLDSPLH
>TRBV5-1|TRBJ1-4
ASSLWQGNEKLF
>TRBV9|TRBJ2-1
ASSVDPTPSGYNEQF
>TRBV6-5|TRBJ2-7
ASTRESAPYEQY
>TRBV10-3|TRBJ2-1
AISDPSSYNEQF
>TRBV11-1|TRBJ2-7
ASSLVLAGEQY
>TRBV7-2|TRBJ2-2
ASSSLAGANTGELF
>TRBV28|TRBJ1-2
ASSPIMWGGYT
>TRBV7-3|TRBJ2-1
ASSFRSSYNEQF
>TRBV19|TRBJ1-2
ASSRGDRTVYGYT
>TRBV4-3|TRBJ2-2
ASSQDLQVQRNTGELF
>TRBV29-1|TRBJ2-7
SVTGGLAGNYEQY
>TRBV19|TRBJ1-4
ASSINRGEKLF
>TRBV12-3/TRBV12-4|TRBJ1-1
ASSSQGAEAF
>TRBV19|TRBJ1-5
ASWIGTGYQPQH
>TRBV9|TRBJ2-3
ASSVLAGGITDTQY